Below, 25 T cell receptor beta chains from the same sample are listed, as sequenced in a study of patients and donors after allogeneic stem cell transplantation. One entry per CDR3 protein results from TCRdb running MiXCR on the RT-PCR reads. There are about 960,000 distinct CDR3 sequences in the sample; 18% occur only once, and 5% to 6.5% lies in the top ten. Sample: blood, either unsorted or a sorted T cell fraction (not recorded which). The source is a human donor who was either an allogeneic HSCT recipient or a stem cell or donor lymphocyte infusion donor (not recorded which). It is not recorded whose cells these are; they may come from a transplant donor.

The chain combines TRBV4-2 with TRBJ2-6; TRBD2 might be the D (5 bases). From germline, CDR1 is LGHNA and CDR2 YNFKEQ. The V end lost 1 base, the J end lost 2 bases, and 12 bases lay between the germline ends. There are 17 residues in the CDR3. For the CDR3, the DNA is TGTGCCAGCAGCCAAGTTAGGGAGCGTGCTGGGGCCAACGTCCTGACTTTC. This codes for CASSQVRERAGANVLTF.

This clonotype was seen more than once but under ten times. The chain employs TRBV12-3 or TRBV12-4 and TRBJ1-5; TRBD1 aligns across 12 bases. The junction had 6 bases not matched to a gene; V was cut back by 4 bases and J by 2 bases. This CDR3 spans 17 amino acids. The CDR3 DNA reads as TGTGCCAGCAGTTCCGGGACAGGGGGCATGGGCAATCAGCCCCAGCATTTT. Translating it yields CASSSGTGGMGNQPQHF.

This clonotype was detected only once. The rearrangement uses TRBV4-3 and TRBJ2-5; unclear D gene. Per germline, CDR1 LGHNA and CDR2 YSLEER. V gave up 1 base and J gave up 2 bases, with 14 bases separating them. There are 16 residues in the CDR3. In DNA, the CDR3 is TGCGCCAGCAGCCAAGCGCGTGTAAGTCCTCAAGAGACCCAGTACTTC. This codes for CASSQARVSPQETQYF.

The rearrangement links TRBV7-9 to TRBJ2-1; 10 bases match TRBD2. CDR1 and CDR2 from the germline V gene are SEHNR and FQNEAQ (reference sequence). This CDR3 comprises 16 residues. V dropped 5 bases and J dropped 2; count of bases not matched to a gene: 6. The DNA of the CDR3 is TGTGCCAGCAGCCCTAGGAGCGGGGGGGCCTACAATGAGCAGTTCTTC. Translated, it gives CASSPRSGGAYNEQFF.

This chain joins TRBV12-3 or TRBV12-4 and TRBJ2-7; maybe TRBD1 (7 bases). V lost 5 bases to trimming and J lost 3 bases, with 17 bases between them. The CDR3 has 15 amino acids. The CDR3 DNA is TGTGCCAGCAGTGGGGCTGGTCAGGGGGGCTACGAGCAGTACTTC. It is translated as CASSGAGQGGYEQYF.

V and J are TRBV20-1 and TRBJ2-6, with D tentatively TRBD2 (6 bases). Trimming pared 3 bases from V and 0 bases from J, leaving 12 bases between. This CDR3 has 16 amino acids. Germline V gene sequence: CDR1 DFQATT, CDR2 SNEGSKA (reference sequence). CDR3 loop: CSASSGRSSGANVLTF. The DNA for the CDR3 is TGCAGTGCTAGTAGCGGACGGTCCTCTGGGGCCAACGTCCTGACTTTC.

CDR3 bases: TGTGCCAGCGGACGGGGGGACAGGCAACATCAGCCCCAGCATTTT. Its translation is CASGRGDRQHQPQHF. The chain has TRBV6-1 and TRBJ1-5, with 8 bases lining up with TRBD1. This CDR3 region has 15 residues. V lost 8 bases and J lost 5; bases outside the gene matches: 11. CDR1 and CDR2 from the germline V gene are MNHNS and SASEGT.

This clonotype was seen a handful of times. The V call is TRBV4-1, the J call TRBJ2-1; D unclear. The germline CDR1 and CDR2 sequences are MGHRA and YSYEKL. This CDR3 has 15 residues. Trimming pared 1 base from V and 0 bases from J, leaving 7 bases between. This chain's CDR3 is CASSQGISSYNEQFF. The CDR3 DNA follows: TGCGCCAGCAGCCAAGGAATTAGCTCCTACAATGAGCAGTTCTTC.

This clonotype was recorded a few times. The J gene is TRBJ2-7, the V gene TRBV12-3 or TRBV12-4; D uncertain. Between the trimmed V and J ends, which lost 3 bases and 5 bases, there was a span of 17 bases. There are 15 residues in the CDR3. Written as DNA, the CDR3 is TGTGCCAGCAGTTTTACGAGGCTCTATGGGGACGAGCAGTACTTC. Protein sequence: CASSFTRLYGDEQYF.

The CDR3 DNA is TGTGCCAGCAGTGGAGGCAGGGAGGCTGAAGCTTTCTTT. Protein sequence: CASSGGREAEAFF. The chain joins TRBV2 to TRBJ1-1; the D gene is possibly TRBD1 (5 bases). V lost 4 bases and J lost 6, with 12 bases in between. The CDR3 has 13 amino acids. Germline V lookup: CDR1 SNHLY, CDR2 FYNNEI. Full variable domain (rest looked up from reference TRBV2 and TRBJ1-1): EPEVTQTPSHQVTQMGQEVILRCVPISNHLYFYWYRQILGQKVEFLVSFYNNEISEKSEIFDDQFSVERPDGSNFTLKIRSTKLEDSAMYFCASSGGREAEAFFGQGTRLTVV.

This clonotype was seen more than once but under ten times. The chain employs TRBV9 and TRBJ2-1; 10 nucleotides match TRBD2. The CDR3 runs to 14 residues. Germline values: CDR1 SGDLS, CDR2 YYNGEE. The V gene end was trimmed by 2 bases and the J gene end by 9 bases; junction bases not matched to a gene: 5. The CDR3 region is CASSVLAGVGEQFF. The CDR3 nucleotides read TGTGCCAGCAGCGTCCTAGCGGGAGTTGGTGAGCAGTTCTTC. The entire variable domain, with the rest obtained from reference TRBV9 and TRBJ2-1, is as follows: DSGVTQTPKHLITATGQRVTLRCSPRSGDLSVYWYQQSLDQGLQFLIQYYNGEERAKGNILERFSAQQFPDLHSELNLSSLELGDSALYFCASSVLAGVGEQFFGPGTRLTVL.

J is TRBJ1-6 and V is TRBV4-1, with no clear D. Trimming shortened V by 5 bases and J by 0 bases, and 17 bases separated the two germline ends. The CDR3 sequence is 18 residues long. From germline, CDR1 is MGHRA and CDR2 YSYEKL. Written as DNA, the CDR3 is TGCGCCAGCAGCGAGTTGGTCGCAGATAGCTCCTATAATTCACCCCTCCACTTT. It encodes CASSELVADSSYNSPLHF.

This clonotype was observed a few times. This chain's CDR3 is CASSLTGILRETQYF. CDR3 coding DNA: TGCGCCAGCAGCTTAACAGGAATACTTAGGGAGACCCAGTACTTC. The chain uses TRBV5-1 and TRBJ2-5, with D perhaps matching TRBD1 (5 bases). V lost 2 bases to trimming and J lost 5 bases, with 16 bases between them. CDR1 is SGHRS, CDR2 YFSETQ, per germline. The CDR3 length is 15 residues.

The rearrangement uses TRBV4-1 and TRBJ2-3, with D perhaps given as TRBD1 or TRBD2 (6 bases each). This CDR3 is 17 amino acids long. Germline CDR1 reads MGHRA; CDR2 reads YSYEKL. V lost 2 bases, J lost 0 bases, and 15 bases lay in between. CDR3 protein: CASSQIKGGPSTDTQYF. CDR3 in DNA: TGCGCCAGCAGCCAAATAAAAGGGGGGCCTAGCACAGATACGCAGTATTTT.

The chain uses TRBV9 and TRBJ1-1; 7 bases align to TRBD1. The length of the CDR3 is 16 residues. The V gene end was trimmed by 4 bases and the J gene end by 0 bases; junction bases not matched to a gene: 9. The germline CDR1 and CDR2 sequences are SGDLS and YYNGEE. The CDR3 DNA reads as TGTGCCAGCAGCTACGGGACAGCTGACATGAACACTGAAGCTTTCTTT. Amino acid sequence: CASSYGTADMNTEAFF.

The chain couples TRBV4-1 to TRBJ2-2; no clear D. V dropped 0 bases and J dropped 7 bases, with 9 bases sitting between them. The CDR3 sequence is 14 residues long. Germline values: CDR1 MGHRA, CDR2 YSYEKL. In nucleotides, the CDR3 is TGCGCCAGCAGCCAAGACATCGGCGGCGGGGAGCTGTTTTTT. This gives the protein CASSQDIGGGELFF.

The CDR3 coding sequence is TGTGCCAGCAGAAACAGGGGTAACTACGAGCAGTACTTC. This sequence encodes CASRNRGNYEQYF. This chain connects TRBV28 to TRBJ2-7, with 7 bases identical to TRBD1. CDR1 is MDHEN and CDR2 is SYDVKM in the germline V gene. Germline trimming cut 6 bases from V and 3 bases from J; bases unmatched to any gene: 5. The CDR3 is 13 residues long.

This sequence joins TRBV5-4 and TRBJ2-1; possibly TRBD1 for D (5 bases). V shed 4 bases and J shed 0 bases, with 14 bases lying between them. The CDR3 is made up of 16 amino acids. Germline V gene sequence: CDR1 SGHNT, CDR2 YYREEE (reference sequence). The CDR3 DNA reads TGTGCCAGCAGCAATTCAGGGTCCAGCTCCTACAATGAGCAGTTCTTC. Translating it yields CASSNSGSSSYNEQFF.

The chain recombines TRBV20-1 with TRBJ2-5; TRBD2 matches at 10 bases. The V gene's germline CDR1 is DFQATT and CDR2 SNEGSKA (reference sequence). The CDR3 has 15 amino acids. Trimming cost V 3 bases and J 5 bases; bases outside gene matches: 9. The CDR3 DNA is TGCAGTGCTAGTTCAAGCGGGAGGGCCATGGAGACCCAGTACTTC. Translated: CSASSSGRAMETQYF.

This rearrangement joins TRBV10-3 to TRBJ2-5, with 8 bases lining up with TRBD1. The CDR3 extends over 16 amino acids. Trimming at V came to 8 bases and at J to 0 bases, leaving 11 bases not matched to a gene. Germline CDR1 reads ENHRY; CDR2 reads SYGVKD. CDR3 sequence reads: CAIGEQGVNYQETQYF. The CDR3 DNA reads as TGTGCCATCGGAGAACAGGGGGTGAATTACCAAGAGACCCAGTACTTC.

This chain connects TRBV6-4 to TRBJ2-1, with TRBD2 as a possible D gene (6 bases). Deletions cut 3 bases from V and 4 bases from J, with 13 bases between. Germline V lookup: CDR1 MRHNA, CDR2 SNTAGT. CDR3 length equals 15 residues. For the CDR3, the DNA is TGTGCCAGCAGTGAGTTGGCGGGGTTATACAATGAGCAGTTCTTC. It translates to CASSELAGLYNEQFF.

The chain recombines TRBV30 with TRBJ2-7; D remains unclear. Trimming left V 5 bases short and J 0 bases short, with 8 bases between. The CDR3 totals 12 residues. From germline, CDR1 is GTSNPN and CDR2 SVGIG (reference sequence). The CDR3 DNA reads TGTGCCTGGGGGTCGAGCTCCTACGAGCAGTACTTC. This codes for CAWGSSSYEQYF.

This chain connects TRBV27 to TRBJ2-3; maybe TRBD2 (6 bases). V lost 2 bases and J lost 1, with 13 bases in between. The CDR3 covers 16 residues. Germline-derived CDR1 and CDR2 are MNHEY and SMNVEV (reference sequence). The CDR3: CASSLRGGGGTDTQYF. As DNA, the CDR3 is TGTGCCAGCAGTTTACGGGGAGGAGGGGGCACAGATACGCAGTATTTT.

This clonotype was observed a single time. The chain employs TRBV4-3 and TRBJ1-1; 9 bases align to TRBD1. The CDR3 is 15 amino acids. CDR1 LGHNA and CDR2 YSLEER come from the germline V gene. The ends lost 3 bases at V and 3 bases at J; junction bases unmatched: 5. The CDR3 reads CASSHLDRGHTEAFF. As DNA, the CDR3 is TGCGCCAGCAGCCACCTGGACAGGGGTCACACTGAAGCTTTCTTT.

The chain is built from TRBV27 and TRBJ2-3; D call uncertain. Trimming pared 3 bases from V and 5 bases from J, leaving 15 bases between. The CDR3 spans 15 residues. Germline V lookup: CDR1 MNHEY, CDR2 SMNVEV (reference sequence). The CDR3 DNA reads as TGTGCCAGCAGTTTTTTGGCGACGGAACTAGATACGCAGTATTTT. Protein product: CASSFLATELDTQYF.